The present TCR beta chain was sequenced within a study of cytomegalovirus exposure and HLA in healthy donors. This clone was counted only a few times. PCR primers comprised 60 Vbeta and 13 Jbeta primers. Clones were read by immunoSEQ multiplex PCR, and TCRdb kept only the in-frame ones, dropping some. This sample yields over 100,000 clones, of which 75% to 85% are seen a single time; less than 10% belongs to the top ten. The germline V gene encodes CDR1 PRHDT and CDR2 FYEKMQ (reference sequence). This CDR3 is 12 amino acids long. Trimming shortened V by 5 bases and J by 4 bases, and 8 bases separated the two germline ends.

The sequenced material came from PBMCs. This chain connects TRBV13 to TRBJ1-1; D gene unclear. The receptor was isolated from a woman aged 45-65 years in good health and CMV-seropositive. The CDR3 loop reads CASSLSSTEAFF. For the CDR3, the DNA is TGTGCCAGCAGCCTTTCTAGCACTGAAGCTTTCTTT.